What follows is one T cell receptor (beta chain) and its context. Its target is unknown. This sample is drawn from a study of CD8+CD57+ T cells in acquired aplastic anemia. Profiling of TCR beta VDJ combinations and CDR3 sequences used genomic DNA as template. TCRdb called the reads again in MiXCR, with one record for every CDR3 protein. The sample lists 200,000 or so distinct CDR3 sequences; about 64% were seen once. Study results and limitations: Patients and healthy controls showed no significant CD8+ Simpson's diversity difference. Patients and controls shared twenty-nine CD8+ CDR3 sequences, highly expressed in patients.

Trimming cost V 0 bases and J 4 bases, with 7 bases left between them. Germline CDR1 reads SEHNR; CDR2 reads FQNEAQ (reference sequence). This CDR3 is 13 amino acids long. This receptor was identified in a human donor with severe aplastic anemia or a healthy control (not recorded which). The chain combines TRBV7-9 with TRBJ2-7, with a weak D call TRBD2 (6 bases). Source material: sorted CD4+, CD8+, or CD8+CD57+ T cells (not recorded which) from PBMCs. DNA for the CDR3: TGTGCCAGCAGCTTAGCGGGACTTTACGAGCAGTACTTC. Its protein product is CASSLAGLYEQYF.